The subject of this entry is one TCR beta chain. Its target is not known. The germline gives CDR1 SGDLS, CDR2 YYNGEE. The germline V and J ends were trimmed by 0 bases and 7 bases, with 16 bases remaining between them. CDR3 length: 15 residues. This specimen belongs to a study of OX40 agonist ivuxolimab in advanced cancers. Produced via immunoSEQ multiplex PCR; TCRdb's table is partial and in-frame only. The data contain approximately 69,000 clones, almost 85% of them singletons. Findings of the study overall: Some patients who did not respond also had low normalized T-cell clonal expansion.

This specimen consisted of CD4+ or CD8+ T cells sorted from blood, obtained in a trial of the OX40 agonist ivuxolimab. The chain is built from TRBV9 and TRBJ2-5; D is possibly TRBD1 (6 bases). This sequence originates from an adult with an advanced solid tumor such as melanoma, head and neck, liver or kidney cancer. The CDR3 region has the DNA TGTGCCAGCAGCGTAGGGGGGCAGCCTTTGGCGACCCAGTACTTC. Translation gives CASSVGGQPLATQYF. The variable domain in full, completed from reference TRBV9 and TRBJ2-5, reads DSGVTQTPKHLITATGQRVTLRCSPRSGDLSVYWYQQSLDQGLQFLIQYYNGEERAKGNILERFSAQQFPDLHSELNLSSLELGDSALYFCASSVGGQPLATQYFGPGTRLLVL.